The text below deals with one T cell receptor (beta chain). Its target is not known. This CDR3 region has 13 residues. The germline V and J ends were trimmed by 1 base and 3 bases, with 7 bases remaining between them. CDR1 and CDR2 from the germline V gene are SGHNT and YENEEA. The PCR was carried out with 60 Vbeta primers and 13 Jbeta primers. Measured with immunoSEQ multiplex PCR; TCRdb has only the in-frame clones, and not every one. The sample records some 150,000 clones, over 75% being singletons. The entry originates in a study of cytomegalovirus exposure and HLA in healthy donors. Overall study context: Findings of an earlier analysis included some 120 million unique TCR beta sequences from 200 million or so T cells.

Study-wide findings and caveats: Researchers reported in a later analysis that a missense DCLRE1C variant was tied to TCR beta V- and J-gene trimming.

Material for sequencing was PBMCs. The V call is TRBV11-3, the J call TRBJ2-7; the D is unclear. The sequence derives from a man between 45 and 60 years old in good health and CMV-seronegative. The CDR3 reads CASSLAPLYEQYF. The CDR3 nucleotides are TGTGCCAGCAGCTTAGCCCCTCTCTACGAGCAGTACTTC.